A single sample gave rise to the 13 T cell receptor beta chains below, sequenced in a study of blood T cell repertoires in COVID-19. Assay: immunoSEQ multiplex PCR; the TCRdb copy retains only in-frame clones and omits some. Of roughly 150,000 clones listed, around 84% are singletons. Sequences were obtained from peripheral blood. The receptors were gathered from a woman between 50 and 59 years old with COVID-19, enrolled during active disease.

The chain links TRBV30 to TRBJ2-7; D may be TRBD2 (5 bases). The CDR3 has 12 residues. Germline lookup yields CDR1 GTSNPN and CDR2 SVGIG (reference sequence). V lost 3 bases and J lost 0, with 6 bases in between. CDR3 protein: CAWRAGSYEQYF. CDR3 sequence (DNA): TGTGCCTGGAGGGCGGGCTCCTACGAGCAGTACTTC.

V is TRBV7-3 and J is TRBJ2-2; 16 nucleotides align to TRBD2. V gave up 5 bases and J gave up 7 bases; unmatched junction bases: 10. The germline CDR1 and CDR2 sequences are SGHTA and FQGTGA. This CDR3 region has 18 residues. This CDR3 is CASSPGLAGGLHFGELFF. The CDR3 region has the DNA TGTGCCAGCAGCCCGGGACTAGCGGGGGGGCTTCACTTCGGGGAGCTGTTTTTT.

This clone was recorded a few times. V usage is TRBV6-6 and J usage is TRBJ2-7; 8 bases align to TRBD2. With 5 bases clipped from V and 6 bases from J, the junction kept 12 bases outside the gene matches. CDR1 and CDR2 from the germline V gene are MNHNY and SVGAGI (reference sequence). CDR3 size: 15 residues. The CDR3 DNA reads TGTGCCAGCAGTGAGCGGGGGTCACAACAATCCGAGCAGTACTTC. Translating it yields CASSERGSQQSEQYF.

The chain combines TRBV3-1 (or the pseudogene TRBV3-2) with TRBJ1-6; TRBD1 aligns across 7 bases. This CDR3 spans 13 amino acids. With V trimmed by 11 bases and J by 9 bases, 10 bases remained unmatched. Looked up from germline, CDR1 is LGHDT and CDR2 is YNNKEL (reference sequence). CDR3 loop: CAVGDSMSSPLHF. The CDR3 DNA sequence: TGTGCCGTTGGGGACAGCATGAGTTCACCCCTCCACTTT.

This chain links TRBV12-5 with TRBJ1-2; D gene uncertain. This CDR3 region has 14 residues. Germline-derived CDR1 and CDR2 are LGHNT and FRNRAP. Trimming took off 0 bases at V and 3 bases at J, with 8 bases between the two ends. CDR3 amino acids: CASGLVNSYYGYTF. Written as DNA, the CDR3 is TGTGCTAGTGGTTTGGTAAACAGCTACTATGGCTACACCTTC. The whole variable domain, filled in from reference TRBV12-5 and TRBJ1-2, reads DARVTQTPRHKVTEMGQEVTMRCQPILGHNTVFWYRQTMMQGLELLAYFRNRAPLDDSGMPKDRFSAEMPDATLATLKIQPSEPRDSAVYFCASGLVNSYYGYTFGSGTRLTVV.

The V call is TRBV28, the J call TRBJ2-7, with 10 positions matching TRBD1. Germline CDR1 MDHEN, CDR2 SYDVKM. The trim removed 6 bases at V and 5 bases at J, leaving 10 bases unmatched. The CDR3 has 15 amino acids. The CDR3 DNA reads as TGTGCCAGCAGGGGGATGGGGGACAGGGGCAACGAGCAGTACTTC. Residues: CASRGMGDRGNEQYF.

This clone has a handful of counts. The chain recombines TRBV19 with TRBJ2-7, with D perhaps TRBD1 (6 bases). The CDR3 sequence is 14 residues long. The germline V gene encodes CDR1 LNHDA and CDR2 SQIVND (reference sequence). Trimming left V 3 bases short and J 5 bases short, with 14 bases between. In DNA form, the CDR3 reads TGTGCCAGTAGTATGGGGTTGGGGGCCCACGAGCAGTACTTC. Its translation is CASSMGLGAHEQYF.

The V and J genes are TRBV7-6 and TRBJ2-2, with 9 positions matching TRBD1. CDR1 SGHVS and CDR2 FNYEAQ come from the germline V gene. The CDR3 is made up of 14 amino acids. V was pared by 4 bases and J by 4 bases, with 1 base of the junction left unmatched. CDR3 in amino acids: CASSWTGVTGELFF. The CDR3 nucleotides are TGTGCCAGCAGCTGGACAGGGGTCACCGGGGAGCTGTTTTTT. Full variable domain (remainder filled in from reference TRBV7-6 and TRBJ2-2): GAGVSQSPRYKVTKRGQDVALRCDPISGHVSLYWYRQALGQGPEFLTYFNYEAQQDKSGLPNDRFSAERPEGSISTLTIQRTEQRDSAMYRCASSWTGVTGELFFGEGSRLTVL.

J is TRBJ1-2 and V is TRBV4-3, with D possibly being TRBD1 (5 bases). CDR1 and CDR2 from the germline V gene are LGHNA and YSLEER. CDR3 length equals 15 residues. V was clipped by 0 bases and J by 3 bases, with 11 bases between them. DNA of the CDR3: TGCGCCAGCAGCCAAGATTCCCAGGGTTACTATGGCTACACCTTC. Encoded protein: CASSQDSQGYYGYTF.

This chain links TRBV19 with TRBJ2-3; TRBD1 might be the D (6 bases). V dropped 8 bases and J dropped 0 bases, with 24 bases sitting between them. The germline V gene encodes CDR1 LNHDA and CDR2 SQIVND (reference sequence). This CDR3 is 18 amino acids long. DNA for the CDR3: TGTGCCAGTTGTGTGACAGGAGACTACTACTTTAGCACAGATACGCAGTATTTT. Its translation: CASCVTGDYYFSTDTQYF. Complete variable domain (other parts from reference TRBV19 and TRBJ2-3): DGGITQSPKYLFRKEGQNVTLSCEQNLNHDAMYWYRQDPGQGLRLIYYSQIVNDFQKGDIAEGYSVSREKKESFPLTVTSAQKNPTAFYLCASCVTGDYYFSTDTQYFGPGTRLTVL.

The rearrangement joins TRBV5-1 to TRBJ1-3; D uncertain. Trimming took off 4 bases at V and 4 bases at J, with 15 bases between the two ends. The CDR3 loop spans 15 amino acids. Per the germline V gene, CDR1 is SGHRS and CDR2 is YFSETQ. This CDR3 reads CASSRGPERGNTIYF. In DNA form, the CDR3 reads TGCGCCAGCAGCCGTGGTCCAGAAAGAGGAAACACCATATATTTT.

Ten or more counts support this clone. V and J are TRBV12-3 or TRBV12-4 and TRBJ2-7, with unresolved D. With 8 bases removed from V and 4 bases from J, the gap between germline ends came to 9 bases. The CDR3 loop spans 11 amino acids. CDR3 protein: CASGGQYEQYF. The CDR3 DNA follows: TGTGCCAGCGGCGGTCAGTACGAGCAGTACTTC.

The J gene is TRBJ2-2, the V gene TRBV2, with 10 bases matching TRBD2. The junction had 13 bases not matched to a gene; V was cut back by 8 bases and J by 7 bases. The CDR3 totals 16 residues. Germline-derived CDR1 and CDR2 are SNHLY and FYNNEI. The CDR3 nucleotides are TGTGCCAGCGGCTTAGCGGGGGGCGTAAAGGGCGGGGAGCTGTTTTTT. Protein sequence: CASGLAGGVKGGELFF.